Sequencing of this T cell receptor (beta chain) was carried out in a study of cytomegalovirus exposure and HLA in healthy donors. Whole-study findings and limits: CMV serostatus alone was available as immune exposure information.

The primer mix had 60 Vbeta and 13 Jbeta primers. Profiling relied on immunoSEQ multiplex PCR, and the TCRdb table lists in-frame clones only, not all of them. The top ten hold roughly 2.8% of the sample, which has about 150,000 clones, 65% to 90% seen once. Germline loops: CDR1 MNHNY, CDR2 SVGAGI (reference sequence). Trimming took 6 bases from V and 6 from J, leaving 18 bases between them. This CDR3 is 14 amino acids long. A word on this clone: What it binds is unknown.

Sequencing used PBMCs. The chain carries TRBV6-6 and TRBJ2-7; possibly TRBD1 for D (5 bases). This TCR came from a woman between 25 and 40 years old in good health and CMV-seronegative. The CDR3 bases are TGTGCCAGCAGGCCAGGGATGGGGTGGGGCGAGCAGTACTTC. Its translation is CASRPGMGWGEQYF.